Listed here are 18 T cell receptor beta chains from one sample, sequenced in a study of T cell clonality in common variable immunodeficiency (dated by TCRdb to about 2015). Here is what the overall study found, with its caveats: CVID TCRbeta sequences were reported to have fewer deletions and N-nucleotide insertions and to lack highly modified clones with 13 or more V deletions.

The method behind the library was the immunoSEQ multiplex PCR assay. TCRdb carries this immuneACCESS record with in-frame sequences only. Its versions omit some clonotypes, under half of them owing to an unresolved V gene in the studies checked, with the rest unexplained. The sample comprises fewer than 40,000 clones, and every one was counted more than once. The biggest ten clones account for 5% to 6.5% of the sample. No antigen has been assigned to these receptors. Specimen: peripheral blood mononuclear cells. The receptor source for this set is a human donor with common variable immunodeficiency.

This clone was seen a handful of times. The observed sequence ends 3 residues before the CDR3 terminus, with the missing tail filled in from the germline J gene. The chain has TRBV7-9 and TRBJ2-7; D may correspond to TRBD1 or TRBD2 (5 bases each). The CDR3 runs to 13 residues. V was clipped by 5 bases and J by 0 bases, with 8 bases between them. Germline CDR1 and CDR2: SEHNR and FQNEAQ (reference sequence). Here the CDR3 reads CASSRGASYEQYF. CDR3 DNA (partial): TGTGCCAGCAGCCGAGGGGCCTCCTACGAG.

Comment on this clone: The sequence runs out 3 residues before the end of the CDR3; the remainder is reconstructed from the germline J gene. The chain couples TRBV30 to TRBJ1-1; 7 nucleotides line up with TRBD1. The V segment lost 4 bases and the J segment 2 bases; nucleotides outside the gene matches: 1. From germline, CDR1 is GTSNPN and CDR2 SVGIG (reference sequence). The CDR3 extends over 12 amino acids. Here the CDR3 reads CAWNRGNTEAFF. CDR3 DNA (partial): TGTGCCTGGAACAGGGGCAACACTGAA.

Here the CDR3 reads CASSVRQSLGNQPQHF. The CDR3 bases that were read are TGTGCCAGCAGTGTACGACAGTCCCTGGGCAATCAGCCC. The J gene is TRBJ1-5, the V gene TRBV6-1, with a tentative D call TRBD1 (5 bases). The read ends 3 residues shy of where the CDR3 ends; the end is completed using the germline J gene. The CDR3 runs 16 residues. Germline V gives CDR1 MNHNS, CDR2 SASEGT. V dropped 4 bases and J dropped 2 bases, with 15 bases sitting between them.

This clone was seen more than once but under ten times. The read halts 3 residues ahead of the CDR3 end, with the missing end drawn from the germline J gene. V usage is TRBV6-2 or TRBV6-3 and J usage is TRBJ1-2; 8 bases map to TRBD1. The CDR3 is made up of 14 amino acids. The germline V gene encodes CDR1 MNHEY and CDR2 SVGEGT. V trimming: 6 bases; J trimming: 2 bases; junction bases outside the gene matches: 5. The CDR3 protein is CASRRQGTNYGYTF. The sequenced part of the CDR3 DNA is TGTGCCAGCAGGCGACAGGGGACCAACTATGGC.

Remarks on this clone: Coverage ceases 3 residues before the CDR3 finishes, and the germline J gene fills in the end. The rearrangement joins TRBV18 to TRBJ1-1; unclear D gene. CDR1 is KGHSH, CDR2 LQKENI, per germline. The CDR3 loop spans 14 amino acids. V lost 5 bases and J 0 bases, leaving 10 bases between the germline ends. The CDR3 bases that were read are TGTGCCAGCTCAGAATTTACATTGAACACTGAA. Protein: CASSEFTLNTE. The entire CDR3 protein is CASSEFTLNTEAFF.

This clone was seen many times. With the read ending 3 residues before the CDR3 end, the germline J gene is used to fill in that end. Other DNA sequences in the sample encode the same CDR3. V is TRBV7-3 and J is TRBJ2-5; TRBD2 might be the D (6 bases). The CDR3 runs to 13 residues. The germline V gene encodes CDR1 SGHTA and CDR2 FQGTGA. V was shortened by 0 bases and J by 5 bases, with 7 bases between the two germline ends. The CDR3 bases that were read are TGTGCCAGCAGCTTAACCGGGGGTGAGACC. Protein sequence: CASSLTGGET. The complete CDR3 protein is CASSLTGGETQYF.

This clone was counted between two and nine times. The read ends 3 residues before the CDR3 terminus; that terminus is restored from the germline J gene. The V call is TRBV6-1, the J call TRBJ1-6; D remains ambiguous. This CDR3 spans 14 amino acids. Per germline, CDR1 MNHNS and CDR2 SASEGT. The V end was cut by 4 bases, the J end by 7 bases, with 11 bases between. CDR3 DNA (partial): TGTGCCAGCAGTGCTAACGCGGGCAATTCACCC. The encoded protein is CASSANAGNSP. The whole CDR3 protein is CASSANAGNSPLHF.

Notes on this clone: The DNA ends 3 residues before the CDR3 does, and the rest of the CDR3 is filled in from the germline J gene. V is TRBV19 and J is TRBJ1-6, with a tentative D call TRBD1 (5 bases). The V gene's germline CDR1 is LNHDA and CDR2 SQIVND (reference sequence). CDR3 length: 17 amino acids. Trimming removed 4 bases at V and 1 base at J, with 14 bases between. CDR3: CASSNLGQRSYNSPLHF. CDR3 DNA, as far as it was read: TGTGCCAGTAGTAACCTAGGACAACGGTCCTATAATTCACCC.

This clone has ten or more counts. The CDR3 end falls 3 residues outside the read, so it is completed with the germline J gene. This same CDR3 is encoded by further DNA sequences in the sample. The chain recombines TRBV30 with TRBJ1-1; D uncertain. The germline V gene has CDR1 GTSNPN and CDR2 SVGIG (reference sequence). The CDR3 is made up of 13 amino acids. Trimming left V 0 bases short and J 1 base short, with 6 bases between. CDR3: CAWSVAGNTEAFF. The CDR3 DNA, read in part, is TGTGCCTGGAGTGTAGCCGGGAACACTGAA. Full variable domain (missing parts from reference TRBV30 and TRBJ1-1): SQTIHQWPATLVQPVGSPLSLECTVEGTSNPNLYWYRQAAGRGLQLLFYSVGIGQISSEVPQNLSASRPQDRQFILSSKKLLLSDSGFYLCAWSVAGNTEAFFGQGTRLTVV.

This clone was seen only a few times. The read terminates 3 residues before the CDR3 end, so the remaining end is supplied by the germline J gene. The J gene is TRBJ1-2, the V gene TRBV30, with TRBD1 matching over 7 bases. V lost 1 base to trimming and J lost 5 bases; unmatched junction nucleotides: 10. CDR1 and CDR2 from the germline V gene are GTSNPN and SVGIG (reference sequence). The CDR3 loop spans 15 amino acids. CDR3 sequence: CAWSGSGTVGYGYTF. The DNA read from the CDR3 is TGTGCCTGGAGTGGTTCTGGGACAGTGGGATATGGC.

This clone occurred many times. Read sequence stops 3 residues before the CDR3 end, and the germline J gene provides the missing end. The J gene is TRBJ2-1, the V gene TRBV10-3, with a tentative D call TRBD2 (5 bases). From germline, CDR1 is ENHRY and CDR2 SYGVKD. With 7 bases removed from V and 1 base from J, the gap between germline ends came to 8 bases. The CDR3 totals 13 residues. Partial CDR3 DNA: TGTGCCATCACGGACTCATCCTACAATGAG. It is translated as CAITDSSYNE. Given in full, the CDR3 is CAITDSSYNEQFF.

CDR3 DNA (partial): TGTGCCTACGAGGGCGGGGTCAACTATGGC. It translates to CAYEGGVNYG. The whole CDR3 protein reads CAYEGGVNYGYTF. The chain uses TRBV30 and TRBJ1-2; D gene ambiguous. The CDR3 is cut off 3 residues early in the read; its end comes from the germline J gene. Trimming stripped 7 bases from V and 2 bases from J, with 14 bases between. This CDR3 is 13 amino acids long. In germline, CDR1 is GTSNPN, CDR2 SVGIG (reference sequence). The full variable domain, in which reference TRBV30 and TRBJ1-2 provide the parts outside the CDR3, is SQTIHQWPATLVQPVGSPLSLECTVEGTSNPNLYWYRQAAGRGLQLLFYSVGIGQISSEVPQNLSASRPQDRQFILSSKKLLLSDSGFYLCAYEGGVNYGYTFGSGTRLTVV.

For this clone: At one end the junction does not follow the germline gene, possibly because of a read error. The CDR3 end lies 3 residues beyond the end of the read and is filled in from the germline J gene. The chain employs TRBV20-1 and TRBJ2-3, with 11 bases that match TRBD2. The germline V gene has CDR1 DFQATT and CDR2 SNEGSKA (reference sequence). This CDR3 contains 17 residues. CDR3 DNA (partial): TGCAGTGCAAGAGACGCCGGGACTAGCGGTGGTCGGGGTACG. Translated: CSARDAGTSGGRGT. The CDR3, in full, reads CSARDAGTSGGRGTQYF.

With regard to this clone: The read gets to within 3 residues of the CDR3 end, and the germline J gene fills in the rest. This chain connects TRBV20-1 to TRBJ2-3, with 8 nucleotides matching TRBD1. The J segment lost 0 bases and the V segment lost 6 bases, leaving 8 bases of the junction unmatched. The germline V gene encodes CDR1 DFQATT and CDR2 SNEGSKA (reference sequence). There are 15 residues in the CDR3. The CDR3 loop is CSAQRTGPSTDTQYF. The sequenced CDR3 bases are TGCAGTGCCCAAAGGACAGGGCCTAGCACAGATACG.

There are a few counts of this clone. Sequencing ends 3 residues short of the CDR3 end; the germline J gene provides the rest. The V gene is TRBV29-1, the J gene TRBJ2-3; D perhaps matches TRBD1 (5 bases). V lost 6 bases, J lost 2 bases, and 12 bases lay in between. In germline, CDR1 is SQVTM, CDR2 ANQGSEA. The CDR3 has 13 residues. The sequenced CDR3 bases are TGCAGCGTGGCCCAGGGAACCACAGATACG. It codes for CSVAQGTTDT. The whole CDR3 sequence is CSVAQGTTDTQYF.

In this sample, this clone turned up a few times. The read terminates 3 residues before the CDR3 end, so the remaining end is supplied by the germline J gene. The J gene is TRBJ2-2, the V gene TRBV30; TRBD2 might be the D (5 bases). Germline assignment: CDR1 GTSNPN and CDR2 SVGIG (reference sequence). The germline V and J ends were trimmed by 0 bases and 2 bases, with 10 bases remaining between them. There are 15 residues in the CDR3. CDR3 DNA, as far as it was read: TGTGCCTGGAGTGTAATCGGACTTAACACCGGGGAG. Translated, it gives CAWSVIGLNTGE. In full, the CDR3 is CAWSVIGLNTGELFF.

As regards this clone: Read data end 3 residues before the CDR3 end; the end is taken from the germline J gene. The genes are TRBV19 and TRBJ1-5, with unresolved D. Trimming removed 7 bases from V and 4 bases from J, with 17 bases in between. Germline-derived CDR1 and CDR2 are LNHDA and SQIVND (reference sequence). The CDR3 loop spans 15 amino acids. CDR3 bases read: TGTGCCAGTACTGATGCGGGAGGTAGGAATCAGCCC. This translates into CASTDAGGRNQP. The whole CDR3 sequence is CASTDAGGRNQPQHF.

This clone was seen only a few times. Coverage ceases 3 residues before the CDR3 finishes, and the germline J gene fills in the end. V gene TRBV2 combines with J gene TRBJ2-5; 8 bases fit TRBD1. The V gene's germline CDR1 is SNHLY and CDR2 FYNNEI. This CDR3 spans 16 amino acids. The V segment lost 7 bases and the J segment 5 bases; nucleotides outside the gene matches: 15. The CDR3 bases that were read are TGTGCCAGCAACGCAGGGGGCGTCGGGAATGTTGAGACC. Its translation: CASNAGGVGNVET. The CDR3 as a whole reads CASNAGGVGNVETQYF.